These 14 T cell receptor beta chains were all obtained from the same sample, sequenced in a study of blood T cell repertoires in COVID-19. TCRdb's table, derived via immunoSEQ multiplex PCR, lists solely in-frame clones and lacks some. The repertoire has 130,000 to 150,000 clones, roughly 87% of them found once; the top ten carry over 0.8%. Sample: peripheral blood. The receptor set was obtained from a woman between 45 and 60 years old with acute or convalescent COVID-19.

V usage is TRBV3-1 (or the pseudogene TRBV3-2) and J usage is TRBJ1-6, with TRBD1 matching 7 bases. V trimming: 0 bases; J trimming: 2 bases; junction bases outside the gene matches: 10. The CDR3 contains 19 residues. Germline CDR1 and CDR2: LGHDT and YNNKEL (reference sequence). This CDR3 reads CASSQERFTGATYNSPLHF. The CDR3 coding sequence is TGTGCCAGCAGCCAAGAACGTTTTACAGGGGCCACCTATAATTCACCCCTCCACTTT.

This clone was observed once. The chain uses TRBV11-3 and TRBJ1-1; possibly TRBD1 for D (5 bases). Germline CDR1 SGHNT, CDR2 YENEEA. The ends were cut back, 5 bases at V and 4 bases at J, with 11 bases in the middle. This CDR3 region has 13 residues. CDR3 amino acids: CASSPGRATEAFF. For the CDR3, the DNA is TGTGCCAGCAGCCCAGGGAGGGCCACTGAAGCTTTCTTT.

The chain employs TRBV27 and TRBJ2-5, with 15 nucleotides matching TRBD2. CDR3 length: 20 residues. J gave up 4 bases and V 3 bases, and 15 bases lay outside the gene matches. Germline V lookup: CDR1 MNHEY, CDR2 SMNVEV (reference sequence). The CDR3 DNA reads TGTGCCAGCAGTTTGGGGCCAGGACTAGCGGGAGGGCGCCTCGGAGAGACCCAGTACTTC. Its protein is CASSLGPGLAGGRLGETQYF.

The V and J genes are TRBV5-1 and TRBJ1-4; D remains ambiguous. The germline V and J ends were trimmed by 1 base and 6 bases, with 7 bases remaining between them. CDR3 length: 13 amino acids. CDR1 is SGHRS and CDR2 is YFSETQ in the germline V gene. The DNA for the CDR3 is TGCGCCAGCAGCTTGAGAGTGGATGAAAAACTGTTTTTT. Its translation is CASSLRVDEKLFF.

The chain employs TRBV6-6 and TRBJ2-7, with D tentatively TRBD1 (5 bases). Trimming left V 0 bases short and J 1 base short, with 7 bases between. CDR1 MNHNY and CDR2 SVGAGI come from the germline V gene (reference sequence). There are 14 residues in the CDR3. CDR3 sequence reads: CASSYSGVSYEQYF. In DNA form, the CDR3 reads TGTGCCAGCAGTTACTCAGGGGTATCCTACGAGCAGTACTTC.

The chain links TRBV5-4 to TRBJ2-3; TRBD2 matches at 8 bases. The CDR3 is 15 amino acids. The germline gives CDR1 SGHNT, CDR2 YYREEE (reference sequence). V shed 3 bases, J shed 5 bases, and the junction held 8 bases outside the gene matches. CDR3 sequence (DNA): TGTGCCAGCAGCTCAAGCGGGAGCCCAGGAGATACGCAGTATTTT. Its protein product is CASSSSGSPGDTQYF.

V is TRBV12-3 or TRBV12-4 and J is TRBJ2-7; 7 bases align to TRBD2. Trimming at V came to 4 bases and at J to 5 bases, leaving 5 bases not matched to a gene. The CDR3 runs to 13 residues. DNA of the CDR3: TGTGCCAGCAGTTCAACTAGCGACGACGAGCAGTACTTC. This encodes CASSSTSDDEQYF.

The CDR3 reads CASSASGGRNIQYF. DNA for the CDR3: TGTGCCAGCAGCGCCAGCGGGGGGCGTAACATTCAGTACTTC. The chain recombines TRBV9 with TRBJ2-4; TRBD2 agrees at 9 bases. This CDR3 spans 14 amino acids. Trimming at V came to 3 bases and at J to 7 bases, leaving 5 bases not matched to a gene. Germline V lookup: CDR1 SGDLS, CDR2 YYNGEE. Full variable domain (missing parts from reference TRBV9 and TRBJ2-4): DSGVTQTPKHLITATGQRVTLRCSPRSGDLSVYWYQQSLDQGLQFLIQYYNGEERAKGNILERFSAQQFPDLHSELNLSSLELGDSALYFCASSASGGRNIQYFGAGTRLSVL.

In its sample, this clone was seen once. This rearrangement joins TRBV6-5 to TRBJ2-7; TRBD1 is a possible D gene (6 bases). The V end was cut by 4 bases, the J end by 9 bases, with 19 bases between. This CDR3 has 14 amino acids. The germline gives CDR1 MNHEY, CDR2 SVGAGI. CDR3 coding DNA: TGTGCCAGCAGTTCCCTACCGGACAGCCCCGCGCAGTACTTC. Translation: CASSSLPDSPAQYF.

The chain couples TRBV5-4 to TRBJ2-1, with 7 nucleotides matching TRBD1. The CDR3 has 14 amino acids. V lost 0 bases, J lost 8 bases, and 5 bases stayed unmatched. Looked up from germline, CDR1 is SGHNT and CDR2 is YYREEE (reference sequence). CDR3 coding DNA: TGTGCCAGCAGCTTGGTACCCCAGGGGGATGAGCAGTTCTTC. Amino acid sequence: CASSLVPQGDEQFF.

The V call is TRBV5-1, the J call TRBJ2-5; 8 bases fit TRBD1. With V trimmed by 4 bases and J by 7 bases, 6 bases remained unmatched. The CDR3 consists of 13 residues. The germline CDR1 and CDR2 sequences are SGHRS and YFSETQ. The CDR3 region has the DNA TGCGCCAGCAGCGGGACAGGACCCGGGACCCAGTACTTC. Amino acid sequence: CASSGTGPGTQYF.

The chain employs TRBV30 and TRBJ2-7; 9 bases are a match to TRBD2. V shed 2 bases, J shed 5 bases, and the junction held 4 bases outside the gene matches. CDR1 is GTSNPN, CDR2 SVGIG, per germline (reference sequence). The CDR3 totals 13 residues. The CDR3 here is CAWSRSGGNEQYF. In nucleotides, the CDR3 is TGTGCCTGGAGTCGAAGCGGGGGGAACGAGCAGTACTTC.

V usage is TRBV15 and J usage is TRBJ2-2, with D unresolved. Per the germline V gene, CDR1 is LNHNV and CDR2 is YYDKDF (reference sequence). The CDR3 contains 13 residues. Between the trimmed V and J ends, which lost 0 bases and 7 bases, there was a span of 6 bases. CDR3 sequence: CATSRDQNGELFF. The DNA of the CDR3 is TGTGCCACCAGCAGAGATCAGAACGGGGAGCTGTTTTTT.

Here the CDR3 DNA reads TGCAGTGCTAGCAGCGGACTGCGGGCTTTCTTT. This gives the protein CSASSGLRAFF. This rearrangement joins TRBV20-1 to TRBJ1-1; D is unresolved. The CDR3 is made up of 11 amino acids. Per germline, CDR1 DFQATT and CDR2 SNEGSKA (reference sequence). V dropped 3 bases and J dropped 11 bases, with 13 bases sitting between them.